One sample yielded the 19 T cell receptor beta chains listed below, sequenced in a study of glioma-infiltrating T cells. Amplification of TCR alpha and beta CDR3 regions from RNA used iRepertoire nested multiplex PCR. One entry per CDR3 protein, called by TCRdb with MiXCR from the multiplex PCR reads. The table has about 410,000 distinct CDR3 sequences, roughly two fifths seen once; the top ten hold around 12%. The sample comprised glioma tissue, nonneoplastic brain tissue, or PBMCs (not recorded which). The source is a human donor with low-grade glioma or glioblastoma, undergoing nonglioma brain surgery, or in good health (not recorded which).

The J gene is TRBJ2-3, the V gene TRBV18; TRBD2 aligns across 12 bases. This CDR3 region has 14 residues. The trim removed 4 bases at V and 5 bases at J, leaving 1 base unmatched. Per the germline V gene, CDR1 is KGHSH and CDR2 is LQKENI. CDR3 DNA: TGTGCCAGCTCACGACTAGCGGGAGTAGATACGCAGTATTTT. Its translation: CASSRLAGVDTQYF.

The rearrangement joins TRBV5-4 to TRBJ2-7, with D perhaps TRBD2 (5 bases). The CDR3 totals 16 residues. Germline V gene sequence: CDR1 SGHNT, CDR2 YYREEE (reference sequence). Trimming cost V 4 bases and J 3 bases, with 20 bases left between them. The DNA of the CDR3 is TGTGCCAGCAGCGGCGGTGGTGGACGGGGTCTCTACGAGCAGTACTTC. This encodes CASSGGGGRGLYEQYF.

The gene calls are TRBV5-4 and TRBJ2-7; TRBD2 is a possible D gene (5 bases). V lost 5 bases and J 1 base, leaving 10 bases between the germline ends. CDR1 is SGHNT, CDR2 YYREEE, per germline (reference sequence). The CDR3 runs to 13 residues. The CDR3: CASRLDWSYEQYF. CDR3 nucleotide sequence: TGTGCCAGCAGACTGGACTGGTCCTACGAGCAGTACTTC.

This chain links TRBV20-1 with TRBJ2-3, with 8 bases identical to TRBD2. CDR1 and CDR2 (germline): DFQATT, SNEGSKA (reference sequence). V was clipped by 6 bases and J by 0 bases; unmatched bases: 11. This CDR3 has 16 residues. CDR3 amino acids: CSAGLGAGASTDTQYF. CDR3 DNA sequence: TGCAGTGCAGGCCTGGGAGCGGGAGCTAGCACAGATACGCAGTATTTT.

The V gene is TRBV4-2, the J gene TRBJ2-5; TRBD2 agrees at 7 bases. J gave up 7 bases and V 4 bases, and 9 bases lay outside the gene matches. The CDR3 spans 14 residues. The V gene's germline CDR1 is LGHNA and CDR2 YNFKEQ. CDR3 region: CASSPPGRETTQYF. The CDR3 DNA reads TGTGCCAGCAGCCCTCCAGGGCGGGAGACGACCCAGTACTTC.

With respect to this clonotype: This clone may be a read error of a much larger clone one base away. Since the CDR3 does not end with the conserved phenylalanine or tryptophan, this likely comes from a read error. The chain joins TRBV6-1 to TRBJ2-2, with TRBD1 identical over 8 bases. Germline V gene lookup returns CDR1 MNHNS and CDR2 SASEGT. J gave up 0 bases and V 6 bases, and 9 bases lay outside the gene matches. The CDR3 length is 17 residues. This CDR3 reads CASSSGQESSNTGELFL. CDR3 DNA sequence: TGTGCCAGCAGCTCGGGACAGGAGTCCTCGAACACCGGGGAGCTGTTTCTT.

This clonotype was seen ten or more times. The chain is built from TRBV4-2 and TRBJ2-3; 8 positions match TRBD1. The length of the CDR3 is 13 residues. Germline V gene sequence: CDR1 LGHNA, CDR2 YNFKEQ. J lost 6 bases, V lost 4 bases, and 3 bases had no gene match. The CDR3 region is CASSPRTGDTQYF. For the CDR3, the DNA is TGTGCCAGCAGCCCGCGGACAGGGGATACGCAGTATTTT.

For this clonotype: A much larger clone sits a single nucleotide away, making a read error possible. The chain couples TRBV10-3 to TRBJ1-2; the D is unclear. The CDR3 loop spans 14 amino acids. Trimming shortened V by 4 bases and J by 5 bases, and 14 bases separated the two germline ends. CDR1 and CDR2 (germline): ENHRY, SYGVKD. The CDR3 bases are TGTGCCATCAGTGGGTCGATAGCAGAGTATGGCTACACCTTC. Translated: CAISGSIAEYGYTF.

This chain uses TRBV20-1 with TRBJ2-3, with D possibly TRBD2 on 6 matching bases. CDR1 is DFQATT and CDR2 is SNEGSKA in the germline V gene (reference sequence). The CDR3 is 14 residues long. As DNA, the CDR3 is TGCGGGCCGGGAGTTTTGTTGGTAACAGATACGCAGTATTTT. This encodes CGPGVLLVTDTQYF.

This chain uses TRBV20-1 with TRBJ2-1; D unresolved. The V and J ends lost 6 bases and 9 bases respectively, with 15 bases between them. CDR1 and CDR2 (germline): DFQATT, SNEGSKA (reference sequence). The CDR3 sequence is 12 residues long. DNA of the CDR3: TGCAGTGCCTCACATGGGGATATTGAGCAGTTCTTC. Amino acids: CSASHGDIEQFF.

The rearrangement uses TRBV10-3 and TRBJ1-4; no clear D gene. Germline V gene lookup returns CDR1 ENHRY and CDR2 SYGVKD. The CDR3 spans 15 residues. V was trimmed by 4 bases and J by 0 bases, leaving 9 bases between them. The CDR3 DNA is TGTGCCATCAGTGCCTCGACCGCAACTAATGAAAAACTGTTTTTT. It codes for CAISASTATNEKLFF.

This clonotype was recorded many times. This chain uses TRBV6-2 or TRBV6-3 with TRBJ1-1; no definite D call. The CDR3 loop spans 13 amino acids. Germline assignment: CDR1 MNHEY and CDR2 SVGEGT. V lost 3 bases, J lost 2 bases, and 7 bases lay in between. CDR3 sequence reads: CASSYSTNTEAFF. DNA for the CDR3: TGTGCCAGCAGTTATTCGACTAACACTGAAGCTTTCTTT.

V usage is TRBV7-8 and J usage is TRBJ1-2; 10 positions match TRBD1. CDR1 SGHVS and CDR2 FQNEAQ come from the germline V gene. V was pared by 2 bases and J by 4 bases, with 4 bases of the junction left unmatched. The CDR3 is 15 amino acids. The CDR3 bases are TGTGCCAGCAGCTTAAAGGACAGGGGGTCCTATGGCTACACCTTC. This translates into CASSLKDRGSYGYTF.

There are a few counts of this clonotype. The rearrangement joins TRBV7-2 to TRBJ2-1; tentatively, D is TRBD1 or TRBD2 (5 bases each). V was cut by 5 bases and J by 5 bases, with 10 bases left in between. The CDR3 runs 13 residues. From germline, CDR1 is SGHTA and CDR2 FQGNSA. CDR3 residues: CASSDRDDNEQFF. CDR3 nucleotide sequence: TGTGCCAGCAGCGACCGGGACGACAATGAGCAGTTCTTC.

The table lists this clonotype with many counts. The J gene is TRBJ1-1, the V gene TRBV10-3; the D gene is possibly TRBD1 (6 bases). Germline-derived CDR1 and CDR2 are ENHRY and SYGVKD. Trimming left V 0 bases short and J 6 bases short, with 11 bases between. The CDR3 is 14 amino acids. In DNA, the CDR3 is TGTGCCATCAGTGAGTCCGACAGGCCCTCTGAAGCTTTCTTT. Its translation is CAISESDRPSEAFF.

The rearrangement joins TRBV19 to TRBJ2-1; 10 bases map to TRBD2. The J call may be faulty, since TRBJ2-5 better matches the DNA end. Germline V gene lookup returns CDR1 LNHDA and CDR2 SQIVND (reference sequence). This CDR3 is built from 19 residues. CDR3 in DNA: TGTGCCAGTAGTCCCGAAGCGCTAGCGGGAGTCGAGGCTAAAGAGACCCAGTACTTC. Translated: CASSPEALAGVEAKETQYF.

This sequence joins TRBV2 and TRBJ1-5, with D uncertain. The CDR3 is 16 residues long. Germline V lookup: CDR1 SNHLY, CDR2 FYNNEI. Trimming shortened V by 6 bases and J by 1 base, and 16 bases separated the two germline ends. CDR3 loop: CASRLPRAGSNQPQHF. The CDR3 nucleotides read TGTGCCAGCAGACTTCCAAGGGCTGGCAGCAATCAGCCCCAGCATTTT.

The chain is built from TRBV18 and TRBJ1-1, with D maybe TRBD1 (5 bases). The CDR3 runs 13 residues. V shed 10 bases and J shed 0 bases, with 12 bases lying between them. CDR1 and CDR2 (germline): KGHSH, LQKENI. For the CDR3, the DNA is TGTGCCACCGTAGACAGTGTGAACACTGAAGCTTTCTTT. Residues: CATVDSVNTEAFF.

This clonotype was counted many times. V gene TRBV28 combines with J gene TRBJ1-3; D call uncertain. The V end was cut by 2 bases, the J end by 1 base, with 6 bases between. This CDR3 is built from 14 residues. Germline CDR1 reads MDHEN; CDR2 reads SYDVKM. In nucleotides, the CDR3 is TGTGCCAGCAGTTTAGCCACATCTGGAAACACCATATATTTT. Translation gives CASSLATSGNTIYF.